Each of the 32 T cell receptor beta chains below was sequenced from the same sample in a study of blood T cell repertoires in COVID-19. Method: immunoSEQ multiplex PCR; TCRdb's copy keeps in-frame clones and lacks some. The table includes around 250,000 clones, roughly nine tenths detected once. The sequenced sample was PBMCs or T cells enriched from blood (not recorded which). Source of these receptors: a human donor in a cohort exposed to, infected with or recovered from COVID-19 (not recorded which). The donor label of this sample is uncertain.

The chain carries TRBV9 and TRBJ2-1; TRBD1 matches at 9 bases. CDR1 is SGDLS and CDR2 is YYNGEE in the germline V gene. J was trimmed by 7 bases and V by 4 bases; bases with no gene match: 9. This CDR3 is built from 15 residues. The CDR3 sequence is CASSLQQGATNEQFF. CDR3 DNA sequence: TGTGCCAGCAGCCTCCAACAGGGGGCAACAAATGAGCAGTTCTTC.

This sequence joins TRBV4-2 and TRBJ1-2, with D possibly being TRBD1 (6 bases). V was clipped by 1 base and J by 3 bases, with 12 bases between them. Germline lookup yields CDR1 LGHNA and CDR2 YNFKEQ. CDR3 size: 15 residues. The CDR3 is CASSQGQERHYGYTF. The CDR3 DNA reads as TGTGCCAGCAGCCAAGGACAGGAGCGTCACTATGGCTACACCTTC.

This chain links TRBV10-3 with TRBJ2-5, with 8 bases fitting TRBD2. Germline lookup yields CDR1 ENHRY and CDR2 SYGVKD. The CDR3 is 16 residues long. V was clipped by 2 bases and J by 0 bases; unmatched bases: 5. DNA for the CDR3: TGTGCCATCAGTGAGGTGGCGGGGGGCAACCAAGAGACCCAGTACTTC. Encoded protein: CAISEVAGGNQETQYF.

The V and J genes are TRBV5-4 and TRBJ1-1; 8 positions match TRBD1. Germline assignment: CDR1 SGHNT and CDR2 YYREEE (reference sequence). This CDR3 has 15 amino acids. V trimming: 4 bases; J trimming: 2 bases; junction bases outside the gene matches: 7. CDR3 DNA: TGTGCCAGCAGCGTTCACAGGGGGAAAAACACTGAAGCTTTCTTT. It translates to CASSVHRGKNTEAFF.

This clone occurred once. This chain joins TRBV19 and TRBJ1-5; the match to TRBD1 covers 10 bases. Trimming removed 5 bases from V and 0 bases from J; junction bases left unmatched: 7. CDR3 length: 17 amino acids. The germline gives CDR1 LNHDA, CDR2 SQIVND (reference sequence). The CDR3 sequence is CASSDRDRGHSNQPQHF. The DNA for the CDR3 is TGTGCCAGTAGTGACCGGGACAGGGGCCATAGCAATCAGCCCCAGCATTTT.

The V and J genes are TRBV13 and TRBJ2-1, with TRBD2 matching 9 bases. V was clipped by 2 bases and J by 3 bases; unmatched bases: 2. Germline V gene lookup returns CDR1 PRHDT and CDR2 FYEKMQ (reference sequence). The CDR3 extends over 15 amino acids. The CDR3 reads CASSLPRGGYNEQFF. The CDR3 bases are TGTGCCAGCAGCTTACCGCGGGGGGGCTACAATGAGCAGTTCTTC.

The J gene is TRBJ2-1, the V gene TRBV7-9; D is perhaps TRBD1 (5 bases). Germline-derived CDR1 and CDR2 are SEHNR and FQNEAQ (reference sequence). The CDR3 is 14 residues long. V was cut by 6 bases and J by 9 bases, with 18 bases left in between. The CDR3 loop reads CASSLRPTGSEQFF. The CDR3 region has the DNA TGTGCCAGCAGTCTCCGTCCTACAGGCAGTGAGCAGTTCTTC.

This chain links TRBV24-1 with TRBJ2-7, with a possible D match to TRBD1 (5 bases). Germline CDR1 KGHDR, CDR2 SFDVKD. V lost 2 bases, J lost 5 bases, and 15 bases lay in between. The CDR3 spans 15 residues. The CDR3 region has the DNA TGTGCCACCAGTGATTCGACAGATCCCGGCGACGAGCAGTACTTC. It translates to CATSDSTDPGDEQYF.

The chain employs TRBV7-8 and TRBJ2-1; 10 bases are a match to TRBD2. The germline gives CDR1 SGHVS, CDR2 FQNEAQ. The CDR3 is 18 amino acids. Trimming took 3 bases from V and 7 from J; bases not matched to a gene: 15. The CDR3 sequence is CASSFSRGSGGLMNEQFF. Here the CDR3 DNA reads TGTGCCAGCAGCTTCTCTCGGGGTAGCGGGGGGTTGATGAATGAGCAGTTCTTC.

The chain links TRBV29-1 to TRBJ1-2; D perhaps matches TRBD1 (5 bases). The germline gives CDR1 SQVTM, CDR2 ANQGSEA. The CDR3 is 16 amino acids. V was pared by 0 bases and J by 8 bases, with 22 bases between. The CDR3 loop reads CSVEDQGGKAAVGYTF. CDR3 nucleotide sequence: TGCAGCGTTGAAGATCAGGGAGGGAAAGCAGCCGTAGGCTACACCTTC.

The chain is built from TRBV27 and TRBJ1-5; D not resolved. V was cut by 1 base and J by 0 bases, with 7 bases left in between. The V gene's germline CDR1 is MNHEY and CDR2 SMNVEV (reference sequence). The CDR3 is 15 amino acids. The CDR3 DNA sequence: TGTGCCAGCAGTTTATATACCGGTAGCAATCAGCCCCAGCATTTT. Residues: CASSLYTGSNQPQHF.

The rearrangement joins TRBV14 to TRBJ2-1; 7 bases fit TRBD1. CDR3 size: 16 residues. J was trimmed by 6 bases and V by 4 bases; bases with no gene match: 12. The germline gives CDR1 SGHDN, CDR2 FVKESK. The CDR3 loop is CASSPLNRGSGNEQFF. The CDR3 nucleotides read TGTGCCAGCAGCCCTCTTAACAGGGGATCCGGCAATGAGCAGTTCTTC.

The CDR3 region has the DNA TGCAGCGTTGTTGGACTAGCGGGGGGTGAGGTCTTAAATGAGCAGTTCTTC. Translating it yields CSVVGLAGGEVLNEQFF. V is TRBV29-1 and J is TRBJ2-1; 14 bases agree with TRBD2. The CDR3 spans 17 residues. Germline CDR1 and CDR2: SQVTM and ANQGSEA. Trimming cost V 4 bases and J 7 bases; bases outside gene matches: 12.

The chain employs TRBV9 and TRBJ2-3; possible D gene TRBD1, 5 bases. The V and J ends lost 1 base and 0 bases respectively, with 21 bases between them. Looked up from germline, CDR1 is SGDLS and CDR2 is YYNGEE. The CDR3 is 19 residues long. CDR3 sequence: CASSVRGRQTDSSTDTQYF. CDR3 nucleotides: TGTGCCAGCAGCGTAAGGGGTCGACAGACCGACTCTAGCACAGATACGCAGTATTTT.

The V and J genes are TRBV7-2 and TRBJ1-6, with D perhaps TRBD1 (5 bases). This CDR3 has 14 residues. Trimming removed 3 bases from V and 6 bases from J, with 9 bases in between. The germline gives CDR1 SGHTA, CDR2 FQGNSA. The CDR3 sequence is CASSFRQPNSPLHF. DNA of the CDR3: TGTGCCAGCAGCTTTCGACAGCCTAATTCACCCCTCCACTTT.

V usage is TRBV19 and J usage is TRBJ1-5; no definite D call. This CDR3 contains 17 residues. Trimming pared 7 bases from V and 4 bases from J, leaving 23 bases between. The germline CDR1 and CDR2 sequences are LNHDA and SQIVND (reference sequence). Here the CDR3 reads CASTVSRIRRPNQPQHF. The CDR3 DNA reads TGTGCCAGTACCGTCTCGAGGATCCGCCGACCAAATCAGCCCCAGCATTTT.

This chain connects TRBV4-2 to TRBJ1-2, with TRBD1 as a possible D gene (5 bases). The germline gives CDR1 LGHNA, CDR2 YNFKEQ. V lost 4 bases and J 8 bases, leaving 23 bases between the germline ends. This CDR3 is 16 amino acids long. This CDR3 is CASSLGGEGPFRGYTF. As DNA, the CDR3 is TGTGCCAGCAGCCTTGGGGGGGAGGGGCCTTTTCGGGGCTACACCTTC.

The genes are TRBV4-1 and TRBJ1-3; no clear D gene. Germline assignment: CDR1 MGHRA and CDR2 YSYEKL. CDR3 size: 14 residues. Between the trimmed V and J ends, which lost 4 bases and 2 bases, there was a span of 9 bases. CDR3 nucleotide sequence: TGCGCCAGCAGCCCCGGCGGAGCTGGAAACACCATATATTTT. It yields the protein CASSPGGAGNTIYF.

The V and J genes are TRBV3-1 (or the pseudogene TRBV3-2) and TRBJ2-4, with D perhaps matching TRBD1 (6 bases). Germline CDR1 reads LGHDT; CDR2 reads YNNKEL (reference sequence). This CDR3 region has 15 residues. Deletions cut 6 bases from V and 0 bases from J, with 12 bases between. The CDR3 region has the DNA TGTGCCAGCAGGAAGACAGGACTAGCCAAAAACATTCAGTACTTC. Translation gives CASRKTGLAKNIQYF.

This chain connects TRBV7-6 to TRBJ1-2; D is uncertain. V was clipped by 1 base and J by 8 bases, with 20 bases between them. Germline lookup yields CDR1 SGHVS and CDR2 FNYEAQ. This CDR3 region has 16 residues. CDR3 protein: CASSLVEGSPYGGYTF. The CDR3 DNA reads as TGTGCCAGCAGCTTAGTGGAAGGGAGTCCCTACGGGGGCTACACCTTC.

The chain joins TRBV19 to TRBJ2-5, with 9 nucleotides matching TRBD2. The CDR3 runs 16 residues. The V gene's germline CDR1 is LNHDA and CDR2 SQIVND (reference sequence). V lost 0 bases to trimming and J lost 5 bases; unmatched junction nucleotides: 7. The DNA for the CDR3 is TGTGCCAGTAGTATAGATGGTAGCGGGGGTCGGGAGACCCAGTACTTC. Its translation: CASSIDGSGGRETQYF.

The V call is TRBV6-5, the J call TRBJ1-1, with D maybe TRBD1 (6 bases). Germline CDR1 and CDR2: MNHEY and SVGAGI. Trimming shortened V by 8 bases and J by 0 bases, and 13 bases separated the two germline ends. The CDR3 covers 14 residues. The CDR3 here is CASLRTVLNTEAFF. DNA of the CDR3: TGTGCCAGCCTGAGGACAGTCCTGAACACTGAAGCTTTCTTT.

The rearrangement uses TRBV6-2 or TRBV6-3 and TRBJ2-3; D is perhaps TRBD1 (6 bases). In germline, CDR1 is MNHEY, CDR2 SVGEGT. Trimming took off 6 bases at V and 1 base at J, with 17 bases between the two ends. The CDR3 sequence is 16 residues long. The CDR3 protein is CASSPPQGEGTDTQYF. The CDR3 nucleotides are TGTGCCAGCAGCCCTCCACAGGGTGAGGGCACAGATACGCAGTATTTT.

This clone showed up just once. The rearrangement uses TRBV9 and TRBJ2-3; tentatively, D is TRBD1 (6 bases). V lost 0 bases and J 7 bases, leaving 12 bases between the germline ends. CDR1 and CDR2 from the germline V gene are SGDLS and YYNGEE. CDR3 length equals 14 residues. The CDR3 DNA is TGTGCCAGCAGCGTAGCCAGGGGCCGGAATACGCAGTATTTT. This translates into CASSVARGRNTQYF.

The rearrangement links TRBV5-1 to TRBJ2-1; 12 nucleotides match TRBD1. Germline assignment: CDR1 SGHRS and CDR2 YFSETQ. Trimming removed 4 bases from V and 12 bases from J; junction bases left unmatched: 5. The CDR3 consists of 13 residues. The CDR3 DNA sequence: TGCGCCAGCAGCCACGGGACAGGGGGCGGGCAGTTCTTC. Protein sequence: CASSHGTGGGQFF.

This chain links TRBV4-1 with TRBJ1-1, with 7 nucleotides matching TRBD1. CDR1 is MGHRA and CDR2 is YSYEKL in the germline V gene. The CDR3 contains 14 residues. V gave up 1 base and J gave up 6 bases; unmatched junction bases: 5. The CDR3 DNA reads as TGCGCCAGCAGCCAAGCCACCCAGGGGGCTGAAGCTTTCTTT. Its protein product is CASSQATQGAEAFF.

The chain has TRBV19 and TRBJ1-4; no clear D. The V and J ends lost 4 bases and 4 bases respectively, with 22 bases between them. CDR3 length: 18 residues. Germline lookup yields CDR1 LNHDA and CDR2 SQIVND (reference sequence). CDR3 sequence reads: CASSTYPGNLGFNEKLFF. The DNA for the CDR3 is TGTGCCAGTAGTACCTATCCCGGGAACCTGGGATTTAATGAAAAACTGTTTTTT. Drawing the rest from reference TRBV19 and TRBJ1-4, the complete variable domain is DGGITQSPKYLFRKEGQNVTLSCEQNLNHDAMYWYRQDPGQGLRLIYYSQIVNDFQKGDIAEGYSVSREKKESFPLTVTSAQKNPTAFYLCASSTYPGNLGFNEKLFFGSGTQLSVL.

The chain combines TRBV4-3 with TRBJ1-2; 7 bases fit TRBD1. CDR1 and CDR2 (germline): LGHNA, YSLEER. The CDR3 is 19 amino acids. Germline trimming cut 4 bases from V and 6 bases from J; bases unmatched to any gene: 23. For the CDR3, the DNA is TGCGCCAGCAGCCCTTATTATTACGCTAGGACAGGAGAAATTAATGGCTACACCTTC. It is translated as CASSPYYYARTGEINGYTF.

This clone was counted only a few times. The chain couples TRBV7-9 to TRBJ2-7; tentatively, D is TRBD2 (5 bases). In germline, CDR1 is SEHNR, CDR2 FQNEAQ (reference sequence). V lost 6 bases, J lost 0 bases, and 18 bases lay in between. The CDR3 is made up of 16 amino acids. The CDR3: CASSRERATSSYEQYF. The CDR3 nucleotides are TGTGCCAGCAGTAGAGAGAGGGCAACGAGCTCCTACGAGCAGTACTTC.

The CDR3 DNA follows: TGTGCCAGCAGCCCACGACCGGGACTGGAGGATGAGCAGTTCTTC. Translated: CASSPRPGLEDEQFF. The chain joins TRBV9 to TRBJ2-1, with TRBD2 as a possible D gene (6 bases). The length of the CDR3 is 15 residues. With 4 bases removed from V and 8 bases from J, the gap between germline ends came to 19 bases. CDR1 is SGDLS and CDR2 is YYNGEE in the germline V gene.

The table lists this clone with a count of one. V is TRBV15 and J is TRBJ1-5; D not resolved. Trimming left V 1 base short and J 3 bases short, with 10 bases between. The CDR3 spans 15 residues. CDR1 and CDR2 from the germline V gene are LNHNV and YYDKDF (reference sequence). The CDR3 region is CATSRGTEVNQPQHF. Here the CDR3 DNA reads TGTGCCACCAGCAGAGGTACAGAAGTCAATCAGCCCCAGCATTTT.

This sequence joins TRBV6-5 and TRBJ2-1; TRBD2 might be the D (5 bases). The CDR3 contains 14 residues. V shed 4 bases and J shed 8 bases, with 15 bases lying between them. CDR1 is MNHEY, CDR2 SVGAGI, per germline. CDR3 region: CASSLRTLDYEQFF. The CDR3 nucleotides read TGTGCCAGCAGTTTACGGACTTTAGATTATGAGCAGTTCTTC.